These T cell receptor beta chains were read from a single sample in a study of blood T cell repertoires in COVID-19. Data came from immunoSEQ multiplex PCR; TCRdb stores just in-frame clones and leaves some out. The sample yields approximately 200,000 clones, about 87% seen once. Material for sequencing was PBMCs or T cells enriched from blood (not recorded which). These receptors all stem from a woman under 40 who had been exposed to COVID-19. CDR3s include the opening cysteine and the closing phenylalanine or tryptophan. A D gene is named only where the DNA matches it firmly. The size entry is marked missing in some rows and otherwise reads once, few, many or a size class.

cdr3_length: 16
j_call: TRBJ2-7
d_call: TRBD2
v_call: TRBV6-5
clone_size: NA
cdr3_aa: CASSSLGLAGNYEQYF
cdr3_nt: TGTGCCAGCAGTTCGTTAGGACTAGCGGGAAATTACGAGCAGTACTTC

cdr3_length: 14
j_call: TRBJ1-4
d_call: NA
v_call: TRBV5-4
clone_size: NA
cdr3_aa: CASSRGGLGEKLFF
cdr3_nt: TGTGCCAGCAGCCGCGGGGGTTTGGGGGAAAAACTGTTTTTT

cdr3_length: 16
j_call: TRBJ1-2
d_call: NA
v_call: TRBV6-5
clone_size: NA
cdr3_aa: CASSYDISVNGYGYTF
cdr3_nt: TGTGCCAGCAGTTACGATATATCGGTGAACGGCTATGGCTACACCTTC

cdr3_length: 15
j_call: TRBJ2-3
d_call: NA
v_call: TRBV6-5
clone_size: NA
cdr3_aa: CASSPPYSPTDTQYF
cdr3_nt: TGTGCCAGCAGCCCCCCGTACTCCCCCACAGATACGCAGTATTTT

cdr3_length: 14
j_call: TRBJ2-1
d_call: TRBD1
v_call: TRBV5-6
clone_size: NA
cdr3_aa: CASSSDREFHEQFF
cdr3_nt: TGTGCCAGCAGCTCGGACAGGGAATTCCATGAGCAGTTCTTC

cdr3_length: 16
j_call: TRBJ1-6
d_call: NA
v_call: TRBV13
clone_size: once
cdr3_aa: CASTDRPGHFNSPLHF
cdr3_nt: TGTGCCAGCACCGACAGACCGGGACACTTCAATTCACCCCTCCACTTT

cdr3_length: 15
j_call: TRBJ1-1
d_call: TRBD1
v_call: TRBV19
clone_size: NA
cdr3_aa: CASENRGRVNTEAFF
cdr3_nt: TGTGCCAGTGAAAACAGGGGGCGAGTGAACACTGAAGCTTTCTTT

cdr3_length: 14
j_call: TRBJ1-3
d_call: NA
v_call: TRBV27
clone_size: NA
cdr3_aa: CASSLRGGGNTIYF
cdr3_nt: TGTGCCAGCAGTTTACGGGGAGGTGGAAACACCATATATTTT

cdr3_length: 13
j_call: TRBJ2-7
d_call: NA
v_call: TRBV27
clone_size: NA
cdr3_aa: CASSNYRAYEQYF
cdr3_nt: TGTGCCAGCAGTAATTATCGGGCCTACGAGCAGTACTTC

cdr3_length: 17
j_call: TRBJ2-2
d_call: TRBD2
v_call: TRBV4-1
clone_size: NA
cdr3_aa: CASSQDSEREASGELFF
cdr3_nt: TGCGCCAGCAGCCAAGATTCGGAGCGGGAGGCGAGCGGGGAGCTGTTTTTT

cdr3_length: 15
j_call: TRBJ2-2
d_call: TRBD2
v_call: TRBV27
clone_size: NA
cdr3_aa: CASSGLGKNTGELFF
cdr3_nt: TGTGCCAGCAGCGGACTAGGAAAGAACACCGGGGAGCTGTTTTTT